This T cell receptor beta chain was profiled in a study of cytomegalovirus exposure and HLA in healthy donors. General study results and limits: The CMV antigen specificity of three CMV-associated chains was confirmed through in vitro analysis.

PCR employed 60 Vbeta and 13 Jbeta primers. Assay: immunoSEQ multiplex PCR; the TCRdb copy retains only in-frame clones and omits some. The table shows some 100,000 clones, with 70% to 80% occurring only once. Comments on this clone: Its antigen is unknown.

Trimming cost V 4 bases and J 2 bases, with 14 bases left between them. This CDR3 has 14 residues. Germline V gene lookup returns CDR1 SQVTM and CDR2 ANQGSEA. Material: PBMCs. This rearrangement joins TRBV29-1 to TRBJ1-2; D perhaps matches TRBD1 (5 bases). The clonotype was recovered from a male donor in good health and CMV-seropositive. The CDR3 loop is CSVVSGSGNYGYTF. In nucleotides, the CDR3 is TGCAGCGTTGTGTCAGGGTCCGGGAACTATGGCTACACCTTC.